The 28 T cell receptor beta chains in this list originate from one sample, sequenced in a study of T cell repertoires in cytomegalovirus infection. These receptors' targets are unknown. TCRdb analysed the reads with MiXCR anew, one entry per CDR3 protein. The table records approximately 770,000 distinct CDR3 sequences, about 27% of them present only once. Sequencing used cultured CD8+ T cells from PBMCs, obtained from culture after CMV antigen stimulation. Receptor source: a human donor in good health (CMV status not recorded). Some clones in this sample may be carry-over from other donors' samples.

This clonotype was counted between two and nine times. This sequence joins TRBV6-6 and TRBJ1-2; the D is unclear. This CDR3 spans 14 amino acids. V was trimmed by 5 bases and J by 1 base, leaving 11 bases between them. Germline CDR1 is MNHNY and CDR2 is SVGAGI (reference sequence). The CDR3 region is CASSGNSYNYGYTF. CDR3 nucleotide sequence: TGTGCCAGCAGTGGGAACAGTTATAACTATGGCTACACCTTC.

This clonotype was seen many times. This chain connects TRBV11-2 to TRBJ2-7, with D perhaps TRBD2 (5 bases). V was pared by 5 bases and J by 4 bases, with 9 bases between. CDR1 SGHAT and CDR2 FQNNGV come from the germline V gene. This CDR3 spans 12 amino acids. The CDR3 spells CASSGTGYEQYV. As DNA, the CDR3 is TGTGCCAGCAGCGGAACGGGATACGAGCAGTACGTC.

The sample holds a few counts of this clonotype. The genes are TRBV7-8 and TRBJ2-2; TRBD2 is a possible D gene (7 bases). The V and J ends lost 0 bases and 6 bases respectively, with 8 bases between them. The V gene's germline CDR1 is SGHVS and CDR2 FQNEAQ. The CDR3 is 14 amino acids. The CDR3 DNA follows: TGTGCCAGCAGCTTAGCGGGGGGGCCCGGGGAGCTGTTTTTT. Amino acid sequence: CASSLAGGPGELFF.

The genes are TRBV5-5 and TRBJ1-1; the D gene is possibly TRBD1 (6 bases). CDR3 length equals 14 residues. CDR1 is SGHKS, CDR2 YYEKEE, per germline (reference sequence). V lost 0 bases and J lost 6, with 12 bases in between. The CDR3 protein is CASSLGGADPEAFF. The CDR3 nucleotides are TGTGCCAGCAGCTTGGGGGGGGCTGACCCTGAAGCTTTCTTT.

The rearrangement joins TRBV4-1 to TRBJ2-3; D is unresolved. V dropped 3 bases and J dropped 4 bases, with 11 bases sitting between them. The CDR3 length is 14 residues. Germline V gene lookup returns CDR1 MGHRA and CDR2 YSYEKL. CDR3 DNA sequence: TGCGCCAGCAGCCAGCCCCTCTCGGCAGATACGCAGTATTTT. This sequence encodes CASSQPLSADTQYF.

The genes are TRBV2 and TRBJ2-5, with TRBD1 identical over 7 bases. Per germline, CDR1 SNHLY and CDR2 FYNNEI. CDR3 length: 15 amino acids. The J segment lost 3 bases and the V segment lost 5 bases, leaving 9 bases of the junction unmatched. Written as DNA, the CDR3 is TGTGCCAGCAGTCCTAGGACAGGTTTTGAAGAGACCCAGTACTTC. This translates into CASSPRTGFEETQYF.

J is TRBJ2-1 and V is TRBV4-1; 7 bases align to TRBD1. CDR1 is MGHRA, CDR2 YSYEKL, per germline. This CDR3 is 16 amino acids long. With V trimmed by 1 base and J by 6 bases, 9 bases remained unmatched. The CDR3 spells CASSQVTTGSANEQFF. DNA of the CDR3: TGCGCCAGCAGCCAAGTTACGACAGGGAGTGCCAATGAGCAGTTCTTC.

The V and J genes are TRBV19 and TRBJ2-7; D unclear. V gave up 3 bases and J gave up 0 bases, with 12 bases separating them. The length of the CDR3 is 15 residues. Germline assignment: CDR1 LNHDA and CDR2 SQIVND (reference sequence). Written as DNA, the CDR3 is TGTGCCAGTAGTATGGATGCGGCACTCTCCTACGAGCAGTACTTC. Encoded protein: CASSMDAALSYEQYF. The full variable domain, in which reference TRBV19 and TRBJ2-7 provide the parts outside the CDR3, is DGGITQSPKYLFRKEGQNVTLSCEQNLNHDAMYWYRQDPGQGLRLIYYSQIVNDFQKGDIAEGYSVSREKKESFPLTVTSAQKNPTAFYLCASSMDAALSYEQYFGPGTRLTVT.

CDR3 in DNA: TGTGCCAGCAGTTTTTTGGTGCCAGGGTCGATGAACACTGAAGCTTTCTTT. This codes for CASSFLVPGSMNTEAFF. The V call is TRBV12-3 or TRBV12-4, the J call TRBJ1-1; possibly TRBD1 for D (5 bases). The CDR3 covers 17 residues. V gave up 3 bases and J gave up 0 bases, with 17 bases separating them.

This clonotype was seen a few times. V gene TRBV12-3 or TRBV12-4 combines with J gene TRBJ1-5, with TRBD1 as a possible D gene (6 bases). The CDR3 spans 14 residues. V was pared by 3 bases and J by 4 bases, with 10 bases between. This CDR3 is CASSFRTVNQPQHF. The CDR3 region has the DNA TGTGCCAGCAGTTTTCGGACAGTTAATCAGCCCCAGCATTTT.

This clonotype was seen many times. The chain uses TRBV7-2 and TRBJ2-5; D is unresolved. Germline V CDR1 and CDR2: SGHTA, FQGNSA. The CDR3 has 15 amino acids. V lost 2 bases and J lost 2, with 12 bases in between. The CDR3 sequence is CASSLRGRWQETQYF. The DNA for the CDR3 is TGTGCCAGCAGCTTAAGAGGCAGATGGCAAGAGACCCAGTACTTC.

This clonotype occurred a few times. V gene TRBV7-6 combines with J gene TRBJ2-7, with D tentatively TRBD1 or TRBD2 (5 bases each). The ends were cut back, 1 base at V and 2 bases at J, with 12 bases in the middle. This CDR3 is built from 15 residues. Germline lookup yields CDR1 SGHVS and CDR2 FNYEAQ. CDR3 region: CASSLDGAGPYEQYF. The CDR3 nucleotides are TGTGCCAGCAGCTTAGACGGGGCAGGGCCCTACGAGCAGTACTTC.

This chain joins TRBV11-2 and TRBJ2-5, with 11 bases aligning to TRBD1. Losses at the gene ends were 5 bases for V and 4 bases for J; bases not matched to a gene: 12. The length of the CDR3 is 17 residues. Germline CDR1 is SGHAT and CDR2 is FQNNGV. In DNA, the CDR3 is TGTGCCAGCAGCACTGCCGGGACAGGGGGTCTTAGAGAGACCCAGTACTTC. Translating gives CASSTAGTGGLRETQYF.

The chain uses TRBV9 and TRBJ1-1, with D tentatively TRBD1 (6 bases). Deletions cut 3 bases from V and 9 bases from J, with 18 bases between. The CDR3 has 14 residues. Per the germline V gene, CDR1 is SGDLS and CDR2 is YYNGEE. This CDR3 is CASSESPGHVKAFF. The CDR3 DNA is TGTGCCAGCAGCGAGAGCCCGGGACATGTAAAAGCTTTCTTT.

This clonotype has a count of ten or more. Here the CDR3 DNA reads TGTGCCAGCAGCCCCTCCCGGACAGGTAACACTGAAGCTTTCTTT. Translated: CASSPSRTGNTEAFF. The chain links TRBV7-9 to TRBJ1-1; 7 bases fit TRBD1. Per germline, CDR1 SEHNR and CDR2 FQNEAQ (reference sequence). This CDR3 has 15 residues. The V and J ends lost 5 bases and 2 bases, in that order; junction bases with no gene match: 8.

In its sample, this clonotype was seen a few times. The chain carries TRBV6-6 and TRBJ1-2; TRBD1 matches at 7 bases. The germline V gene encodes CDR1 MNHNY and CDR2 SVGAGI (reference sequence). Losses at the gene ends were 1 base for V and 4 bases for J; bases not matched to a gene: 9. This CDR3 is built from 16 residues. The CDR3 protein is CASSYLGQADTYGYTF. CDR3 DNA sequence: TGTGCCAGCAGTTACTTAGGACAGGCAGACACCTATGGCTACACCTTC.

This clonotype turned up a few times. The chain combines TRBV9 with TRBJ2-7; 12 bases line up with TRBD2. Germline CDR1 reads SGDLS; CDR2 reads YYNGEE. CDR3 length: 14 residues. J gave up 2 bases and V 3 bases, and 0 bases lay outside the gene matches. The CDR3: CASSGTSGTYEQYF. The CDR3, as DNA: TGTGCCAGCAGCGGGACTAGCGGGACCTACGAGCAGTACTTC.

This clonotype has more than one count but fewer than ten. The chain joins TRBV7-2 to TRBJ1-2; 7 nucleotides agree with TRBD1. The J segment lost 4 bases and the V segment lost 5 bases, leaving 10 bases of the junction unmatched. The CDR3 length is 15 residues. CDR1 and CDR2 (germline): SGHTA, FQGNSA. The CDR3 sequence is CASSPSPTGLYGYTF. CDR3 nucleotides: TGTGCCAGCAGCCCCTCCCCGACAGGGCTCTATGGCTACACCTTC.

This rearrangement joins TRBV11-2 to TRBJ2-2; TRBD1 agrees at 9 bases. CDR1 is SGHAT, CDR2 FQNNGV, per germline. There are 14 residues in the CDR3. V trimming: 8 bases; J trimming: 7 bases; junction bases outside the gene matches: 8. The CDR3 region is CASLTGGADGELFF. The CDR3 DNA reads as TGTGCCAGCCTCACAGGGGGCGCCGACGGGGAGCTGTTTTTT.

V is TRBV27 and J is TRBJ1-5; TRBD1 aligns across 7 bases. With V trimmed by 5 bases and J by 3 bases, 4 bases remained unmatched. CDR3 length: 14 amino acids. Germline V CDR1 and CDR2: MNHEY, SMNVEV (reference sequence). This chain's CDR3 is CASSADRANQPQHF. CDR3 DNA: TGTGCCAGCAGTGCAGACAGGGCCAATCAGCCCCAGCATTTT.

This clonotype was observed a few times. The V call is TRBV3-1, the J call TRBJ2-1; D gene ambiguous. CDR3 size: 15 residues. CDR1 is LGHDT, CDR2 YNNKEL, per germline (reference sequence). Trimming stripped 3 bases from V and 3 bases from J, with 12 bases between. The chain's CDR3 is CASSHPLDNYNEQFF. The DNA for the CDR3 is TGTGCCAGCAGCCACCCACTTGATAACTACAATGAGCAGTTCTTC.

The V gene is TRBV7-9, the J gene TRBJ2-3; 14 nucleotides align to TRBD2. Unmatched junction bases numbered 8, after V lost 5 bases and J lost 4 bases. Per the germline V gene, CDR1 is SEHNR and CDR2 is FQNEAQ (reference sequence). The CDR3 extends over 17 amino acids. The CDR3 sequence: CASSPTSGGAKADTQYF. DNA for the CDR3: TGTGCCAGCAGCCCGACTAGCGGGGGGGCTAAGGCAGATACGCAGTATTTT.

This clonotype was found once. The chain employs TRBV7-9 and TRBJ1-1, with a possible D match to TRBD1 (6 bases). CDR1 and CDR2 (germline): SEHNR, FQNEAQ (reference sequence). The ends were cut back, 11 bases at V and 1 base at J, with 14 bases in the middle. This CDR3 is built from 13 residues. The DNA of the CDR3 is TGTGCCTCCGAGGGACACGGGAACACTGAAGCTTTCTTT. As protein: CASEGHGNTEAFF.

The genes are TRBV19 and TRBJ1-5; possible D gene TRBD1, 5 bases. Trimming took off 1 base at V and 4 bases at J, with 11 bases between the two ends. Germline V gene lookup returns CDR1 LNHDA and CDR2 SQIVND (reference sequence). The length of the CDR3 is 15 residues. In nucleotides, the CDR3 is TGTGCCAGTAGTATAGTAACGCAGGGAAATCAGCCCCAGCATTTT. Residues: CASSIVTQGNQPQHF.

This clonotype was seen more than once but under ten times. The rearrangement links TRBV19 to TRBJ1-2; 7 positions match TRBD1. The germline gives CDR1 LNHDA, CDR2 SQIVND (reference sequence). J gave up 1 base and V 2 bases, and 4 bases lay outside the gene matches. CDR3 length: 15 residues. CDR3 residues: CASSIRDRLNYGYTF. The CDR3 DNA sequence: TGTGCCAGTAGTATACGGGACAGACTTAACTATGGCTACACCTTC. The full variable domain, completed using reference TRBV19 and TRBJ1-2, is DGGITQSPKYLFRKEGQNVTLSCEQNLNHDAMYWYRQDPGQGLRLIYYSQIVNDFQKGDIAEGYSVSREKKESFPLTVTSAQKNPTAFYLCASSIRDRLNYGYTFGSGTRLTVV.

This clonotype was seen a few times. The chain employs TRBV27 and TRBJ1-1; maybe TRBD1 (5 bases). V lost 0 bases to trimming and J lost 11 bases, with 13 bases between them. This CDR3 is built from 13 residues. Germline V lookup: CDR1 MNHEY, CDR2 SMNVEV (reference sequence). The DNA for the CDR3 is TGTGCCAGCAGTTTATCTCAGGGATTAGGGGCTTTCTTT. Translated: CASSLSQGLGAFF.

Only one count was recorded for this clonotype. The rearrangement uses TRBV14 and TRBJ2-7; perhaps TRBD2 as D (5 bases). Germline CDR1 and CDR2: SGHDN and FVKESK. The V and J ends lost 0 bases and 0 bases respectively, with 12 bases between them. The CDR3 totals 16 residues. CDR3 amino acids: CASSQEGLPSSYEQYV. CDR3 nucleotides: TGTGCCAGCAGCCAAGAAGGACTTCCAAGCTCCTACGAGCAGTACGTC.

V gene TRBV7-6 combines with J gene TRBJ2-7; 7 bases are shared with TRBD2. CDR3 size: 14 residues. Trimming removed 0 bases from V and 4 bases from J; junction bases left unmatched: 3. From germline, CDR1 is SGHVS and CDR2 FNYEAQ. The CDR3 here is CASSLAGRGYEQYV. The DNA of the CDR3 is TGTGCCAGCAGCTTAGCCGGGCGGGGGTACGAGCAGTACGTC.